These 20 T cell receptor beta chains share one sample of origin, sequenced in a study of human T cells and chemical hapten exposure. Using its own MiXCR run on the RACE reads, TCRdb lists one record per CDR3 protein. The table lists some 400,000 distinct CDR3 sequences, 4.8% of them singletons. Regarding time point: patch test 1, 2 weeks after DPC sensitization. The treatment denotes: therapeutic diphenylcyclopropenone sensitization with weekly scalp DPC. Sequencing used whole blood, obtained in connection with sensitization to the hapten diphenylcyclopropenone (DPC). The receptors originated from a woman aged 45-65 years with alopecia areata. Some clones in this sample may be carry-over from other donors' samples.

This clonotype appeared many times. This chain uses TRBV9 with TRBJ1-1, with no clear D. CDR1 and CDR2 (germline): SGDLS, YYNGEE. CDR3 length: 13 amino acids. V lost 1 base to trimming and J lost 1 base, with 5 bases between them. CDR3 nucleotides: TGTGCCAGCAGCGTAACAGAGAACACTGAAGCTTTCTTT. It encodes CASSVTENTEAFF.

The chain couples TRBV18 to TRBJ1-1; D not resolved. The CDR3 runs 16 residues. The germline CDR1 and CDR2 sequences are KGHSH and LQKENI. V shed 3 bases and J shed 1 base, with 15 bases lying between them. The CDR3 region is CASSPLLGVPNTEAFF. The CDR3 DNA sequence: TGTGCCAGCTCACCTTTGCTCGGTGTACCGAACACTGAAGCTTTCTTT. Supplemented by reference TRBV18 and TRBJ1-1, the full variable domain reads NAGVMQNPRHLVRRRGQEARLRCSPMKGHSHVYWYRQLPEEGLKFMVYLQKENIIDESGMPKERFSAEFPKEGPSILRIQQVVRGDSAAYFCASSPLLGVPNTEAFFGQGTRLTVV.

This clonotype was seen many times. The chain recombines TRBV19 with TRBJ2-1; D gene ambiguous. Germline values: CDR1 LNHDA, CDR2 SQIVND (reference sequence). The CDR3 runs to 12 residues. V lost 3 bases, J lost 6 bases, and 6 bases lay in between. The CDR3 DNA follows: TGTGCCAGTAGTATGACGGGCAATGAGCAGTTCTTC. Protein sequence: CASSMTGNEQFF.

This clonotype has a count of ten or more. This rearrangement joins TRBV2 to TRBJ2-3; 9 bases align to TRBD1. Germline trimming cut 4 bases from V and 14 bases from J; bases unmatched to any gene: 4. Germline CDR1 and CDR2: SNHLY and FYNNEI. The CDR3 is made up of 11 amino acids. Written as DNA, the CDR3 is TGTGCCAGCAGTGGACAGGGGGAAAGGTATTTT. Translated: CASSGQGERYF.

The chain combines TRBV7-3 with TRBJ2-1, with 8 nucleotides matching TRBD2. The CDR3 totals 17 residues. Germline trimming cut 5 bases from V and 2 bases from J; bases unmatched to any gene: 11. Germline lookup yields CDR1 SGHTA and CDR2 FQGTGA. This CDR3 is CASSPAGGRGAYNEQFF. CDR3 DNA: TGTGCCAGCAGCCCCGCGGGGGGACGAGGGGCCTACAATGAGCAGTTCTTC.

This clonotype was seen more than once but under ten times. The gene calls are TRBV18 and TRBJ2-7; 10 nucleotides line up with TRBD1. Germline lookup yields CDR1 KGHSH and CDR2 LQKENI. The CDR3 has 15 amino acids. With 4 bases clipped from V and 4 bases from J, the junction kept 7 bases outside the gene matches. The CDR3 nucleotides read TGTGCCAGCTCACAAGCGACAGGGGGCGTTTACGAGCAGTACTTC. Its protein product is CASSQATGGVYEQYF.

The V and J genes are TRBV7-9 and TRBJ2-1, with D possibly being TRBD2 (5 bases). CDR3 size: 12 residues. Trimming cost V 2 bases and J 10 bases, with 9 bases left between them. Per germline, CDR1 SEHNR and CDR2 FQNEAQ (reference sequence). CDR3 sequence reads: CASSLIGEEQFF. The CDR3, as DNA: TGTGCCAGCAGCTTAATTGGGGAGGAGCAGTTCTTC.

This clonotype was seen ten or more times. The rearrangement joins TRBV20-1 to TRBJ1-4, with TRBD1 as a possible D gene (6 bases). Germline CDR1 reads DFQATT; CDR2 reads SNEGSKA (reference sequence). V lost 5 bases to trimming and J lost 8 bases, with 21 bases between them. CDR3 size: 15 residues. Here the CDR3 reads CSAYNREALEEKLFF. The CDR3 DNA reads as TGCAGTGCTTATAACAGGGAAGCGCTGGAGGAAAAACTGTTTTTT.

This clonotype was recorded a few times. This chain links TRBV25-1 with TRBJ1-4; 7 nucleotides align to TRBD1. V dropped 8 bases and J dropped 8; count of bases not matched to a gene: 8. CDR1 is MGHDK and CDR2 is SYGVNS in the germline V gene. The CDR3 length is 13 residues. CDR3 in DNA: TGTGCCAGCTTGGGACAGTTTCGGGAAAAACTGTTTTTT. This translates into CASLGQFREKLFF.

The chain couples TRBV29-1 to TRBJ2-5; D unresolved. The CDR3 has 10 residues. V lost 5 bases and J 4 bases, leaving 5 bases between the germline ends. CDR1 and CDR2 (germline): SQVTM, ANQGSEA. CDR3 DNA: TGCAGCGTTTCGCCAGAGACCCAGTACTTC. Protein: CSVSPETQYF.

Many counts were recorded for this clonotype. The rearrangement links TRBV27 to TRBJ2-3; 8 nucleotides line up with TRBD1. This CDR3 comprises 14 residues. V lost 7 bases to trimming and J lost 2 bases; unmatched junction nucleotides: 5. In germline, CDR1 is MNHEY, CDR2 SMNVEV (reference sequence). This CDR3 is CASTWDRYTDTQYF. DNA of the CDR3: TGTGCCAGCACCTGGGACAGGTACACAGATACGCAGTATTTT.

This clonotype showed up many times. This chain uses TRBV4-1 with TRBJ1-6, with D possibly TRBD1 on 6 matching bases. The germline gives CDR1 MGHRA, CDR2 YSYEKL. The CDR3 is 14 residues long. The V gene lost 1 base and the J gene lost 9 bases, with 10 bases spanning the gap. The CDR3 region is CASSQGGAGSPLHF. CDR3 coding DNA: TGCGCCAGCAGCCAAGGGGGGGCCGGTTCACCCCTCCACTTT.

The CDR3 reads CASSVADRTDTQYF. CDR3 sequence (DNA): TGTGCCAGCAGCGTAGCGGATCGCACAGATACGCAGTATTTT. The chain joins TRBV9 to TRBJ2-3; D not resolved. The CDR3 totals 14 residues. Germline CDR1 SGDLS, CDR2 YYNGEE. The V gene lost 0 bases and the J gene lost 1 base, with 6 bases spanning the gap.

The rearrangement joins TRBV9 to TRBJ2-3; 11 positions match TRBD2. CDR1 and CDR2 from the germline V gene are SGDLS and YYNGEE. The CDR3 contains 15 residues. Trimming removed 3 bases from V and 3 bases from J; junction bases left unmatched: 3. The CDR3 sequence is CASSEGLAATDTQYF. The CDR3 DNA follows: TGTGCCAGCAGCGAGGGACTAGCGGCAACAGATACGCAGTATTTT.

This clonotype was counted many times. Written as DNA, the CDR3 is TGTGCCAGCAGTCTAGGGGGGATTGAAAAACTGTTTTTT. Translated, it gives CASSLGGIEKLFF. The chain employs TRBV12-3 or TRBV12-4 and TRBJ1-4, with D possibly being TRBD1 (6 bases). Between the trimmed V and J ends, which lost 5 bases and 7 bases, there was a span of 11 bases. The CDR3 loop spans 13 amino acids.

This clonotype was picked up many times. CDR3 nucleotides: TGCAGCGCAAGGGACAGGGCCTACACAGATACGCAGTATTTT. Its translation: CSARDRAYTDTQYF. This chain connects TRBV29-1 to TRBJ2-3, with 9 bases that match TRBD1. CDR1 is SQVTM and CDR2 is ANQGSEA in the germline V gene. The CDR3 is made up of 14 amino acids. After removal of 7 bases from V and 2 bases from J, the junction contained 7 bases not matched to a gene.

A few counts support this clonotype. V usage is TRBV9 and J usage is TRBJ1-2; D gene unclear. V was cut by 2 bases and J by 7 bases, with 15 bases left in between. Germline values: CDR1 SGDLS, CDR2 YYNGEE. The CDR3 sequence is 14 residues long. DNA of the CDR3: TGTGCCAGCAGCGTCCTACCCCCTGATTCTGGCTACACCTTC. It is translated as CASSVLPPDSGYTF. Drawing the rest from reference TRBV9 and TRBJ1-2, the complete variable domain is DSGVTQTPKHLITATGQRVTLRCSPRSGDLSVYWYQQSLDQGLQFLIQYYNGEERAKGNILERFSAQQFPDLHSELNLSSLELGDSALYFCASSVLPPDSGYTFGSGTRLTVV.

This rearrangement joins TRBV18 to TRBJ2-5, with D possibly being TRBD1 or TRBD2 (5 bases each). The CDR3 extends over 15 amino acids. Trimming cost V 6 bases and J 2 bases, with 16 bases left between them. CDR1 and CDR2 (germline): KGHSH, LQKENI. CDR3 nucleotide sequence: TGTGCCAGCTCGCTCCCGGGACGGCCACAAGAGACCCAGTACTTC. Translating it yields CASSLPGRPQETQYF.

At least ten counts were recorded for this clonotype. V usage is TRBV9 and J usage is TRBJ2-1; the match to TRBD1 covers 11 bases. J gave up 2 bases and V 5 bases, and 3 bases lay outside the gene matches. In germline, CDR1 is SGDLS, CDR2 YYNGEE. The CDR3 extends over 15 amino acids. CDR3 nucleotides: TGTGCCAGCAGTATGGGACAGGGGGCCTACAATGAGCAGTTCTTC. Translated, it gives CASSMGQGAYNEQFF.

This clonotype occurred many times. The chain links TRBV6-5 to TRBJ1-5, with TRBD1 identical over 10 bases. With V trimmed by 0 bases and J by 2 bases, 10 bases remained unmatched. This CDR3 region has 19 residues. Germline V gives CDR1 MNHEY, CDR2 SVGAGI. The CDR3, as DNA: TGTGCCAGCAGTTACTCCGGGACAGGGGATCCCTCCCGCAATCAGCCCCAGCATTTT. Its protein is CASSYSGTGDPSRNQPQHF.